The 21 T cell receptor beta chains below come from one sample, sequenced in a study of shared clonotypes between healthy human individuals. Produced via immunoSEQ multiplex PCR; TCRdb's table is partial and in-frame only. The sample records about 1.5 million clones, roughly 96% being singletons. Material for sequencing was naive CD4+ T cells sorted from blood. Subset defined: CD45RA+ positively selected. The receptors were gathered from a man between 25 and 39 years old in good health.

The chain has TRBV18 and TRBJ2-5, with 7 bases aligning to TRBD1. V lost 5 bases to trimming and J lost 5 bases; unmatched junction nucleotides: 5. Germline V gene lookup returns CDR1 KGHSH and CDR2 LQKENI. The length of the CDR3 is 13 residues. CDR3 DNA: TGTGCCAGCTCAGTTCACAGGGGTGAGACCCAGTACTTC. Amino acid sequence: CASSVHRGETQYF.

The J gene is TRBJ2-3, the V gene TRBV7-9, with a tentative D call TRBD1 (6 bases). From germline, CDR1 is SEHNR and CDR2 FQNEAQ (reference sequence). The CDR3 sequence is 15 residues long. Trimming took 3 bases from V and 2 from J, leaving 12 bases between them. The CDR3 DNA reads TGTGCCAGCAGCTTCAGAACAGGGCCCACAGATACGCAGTATTTT. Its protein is CASSFRTGPTDTQYF.

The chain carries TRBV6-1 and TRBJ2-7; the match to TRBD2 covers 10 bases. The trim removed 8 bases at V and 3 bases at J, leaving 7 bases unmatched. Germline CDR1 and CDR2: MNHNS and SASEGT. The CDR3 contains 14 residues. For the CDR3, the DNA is TGTGCCAGCTGGGGGCAGCGGGAGGGCTACGAGCAGTACTTC. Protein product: CASWGQREGYEQYF.

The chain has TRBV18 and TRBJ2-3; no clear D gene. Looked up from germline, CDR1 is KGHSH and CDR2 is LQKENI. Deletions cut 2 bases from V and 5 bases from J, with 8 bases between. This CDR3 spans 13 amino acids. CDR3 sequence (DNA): TGTGCCAGCTCACCAAACTATAAAGATACGCAGTATTTT. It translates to CASSPNYKDTQYF.

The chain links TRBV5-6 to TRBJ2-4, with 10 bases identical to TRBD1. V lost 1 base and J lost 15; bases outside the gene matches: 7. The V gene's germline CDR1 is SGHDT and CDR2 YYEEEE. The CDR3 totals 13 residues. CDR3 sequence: CASSLMGQGNLYF. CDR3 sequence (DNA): TGTGCCAGCAGCTTGATGGGACAGGGGAATCTGTACTTC.

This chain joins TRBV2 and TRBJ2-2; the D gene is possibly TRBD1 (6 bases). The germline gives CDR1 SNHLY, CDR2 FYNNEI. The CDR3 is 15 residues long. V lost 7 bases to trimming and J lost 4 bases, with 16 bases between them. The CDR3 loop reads CASTQGSSSTGELFF. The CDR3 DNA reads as TGTGCCAGCACCCAGGGGAGCTCAAGCACCGGGGAGCTGTTTTTT.

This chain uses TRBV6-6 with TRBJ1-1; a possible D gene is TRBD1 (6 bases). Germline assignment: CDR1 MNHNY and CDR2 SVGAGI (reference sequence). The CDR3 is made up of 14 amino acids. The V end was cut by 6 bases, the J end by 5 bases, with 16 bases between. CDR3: CASSLPGGVTEAFF. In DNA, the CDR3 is TGTGCCAGCAGCCTCCCTGGGGGCGTTACTGAAGCTTTCTTT.

CDR3 loop: CASRTSGRRGEQYF. DNA for the CDR3: TGTGCCAGCAGAACTAGCGGGAGGCGCGGCGAGCAGTACTTC. The genes are TRBV28 and TRBJ2-7; TRBD2 aligns across 12 bases. Germline-derived CDR1 and CDR2 are MDHEN and SYDVKM. This CDR3 is 14 amino acids long. Trimming at V came to 6 bases and at J to 6 bases, leaving 6 bases not matched to a gene.

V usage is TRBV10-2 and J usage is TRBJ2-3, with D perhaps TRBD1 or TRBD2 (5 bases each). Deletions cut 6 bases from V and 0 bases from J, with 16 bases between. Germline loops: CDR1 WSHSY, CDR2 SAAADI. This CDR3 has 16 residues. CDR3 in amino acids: CASSPMGRSSTDTQYF. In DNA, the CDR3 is TGCGCCAGCAGCCCCATGGGACGGTCTAGCACAGATACGCAGTATTTT.

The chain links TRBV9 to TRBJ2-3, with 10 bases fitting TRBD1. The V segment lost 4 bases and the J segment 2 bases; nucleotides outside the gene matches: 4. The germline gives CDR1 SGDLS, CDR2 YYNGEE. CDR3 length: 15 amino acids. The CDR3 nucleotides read TGTGCCAGCAGCCCCGGGACAGGGGTCACAGATACGCAGTATTTT. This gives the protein CASSPGTGVTDTQYF.

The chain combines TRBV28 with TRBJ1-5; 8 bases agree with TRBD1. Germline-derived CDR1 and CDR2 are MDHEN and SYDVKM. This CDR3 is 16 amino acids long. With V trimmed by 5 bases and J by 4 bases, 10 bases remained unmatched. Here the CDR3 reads CASSPQIGQGNQPQHF. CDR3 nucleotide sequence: TGTGCCAGCAGTCCCCAAATTGGACAGGGAAATCAGCCCCAGCATTTT.

The CDR3 nucleotides read TGTGCCAGCAGTGAAGAGGGCGGTGGACCCTACGAGCAGTACTTC. This sequence encodes CASSEEGGGPYEQYF. V and J are TRBV2 and TRBJ2-7; D is uncertain. Germline CDR1 and CDR2: SNHLY and FYNNEI. The CDR3 is 15 amino acids. V was trimmed by 1 base and J by 2 bases, leaving 12 bases between them.

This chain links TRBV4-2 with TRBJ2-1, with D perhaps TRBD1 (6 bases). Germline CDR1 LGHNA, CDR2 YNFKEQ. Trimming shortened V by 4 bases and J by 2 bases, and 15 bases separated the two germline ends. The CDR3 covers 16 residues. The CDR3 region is CASSPSQGQAYNEQFF. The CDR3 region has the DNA TGTGCCAGCAGCCCCTCCCAGGGACAAGCCTACAATGAGCAGTTCTTC.

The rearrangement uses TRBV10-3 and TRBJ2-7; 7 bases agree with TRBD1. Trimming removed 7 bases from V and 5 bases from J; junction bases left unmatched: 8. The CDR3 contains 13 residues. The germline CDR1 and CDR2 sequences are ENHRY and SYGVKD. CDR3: CAITPQGGNEQYF. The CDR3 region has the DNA TGTGCCATCACCCCCCAAGGGGGCAACGAGCAGTACTTC.

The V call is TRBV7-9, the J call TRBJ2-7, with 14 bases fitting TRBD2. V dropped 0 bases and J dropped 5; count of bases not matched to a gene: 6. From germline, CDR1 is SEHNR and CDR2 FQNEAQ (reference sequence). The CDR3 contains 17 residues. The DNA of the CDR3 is TGTGCCAGCAGCTTAGCTCGAGGGACTAGCGGGAGACACGAGCAGTACTTC. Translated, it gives CASSLARGTSGRHEQYF. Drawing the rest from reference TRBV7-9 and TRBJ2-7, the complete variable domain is DTGVSQNPRHKITKRGQNVTFRCDPISEHNRLYWYRQTLGQGPEFLTYFQNEAQLEKSRLLSDRFSAERPKGSFSTLEIQRTEQGDSAMYLCASSLARGTSGRHEQYFGPGTRLTVT.

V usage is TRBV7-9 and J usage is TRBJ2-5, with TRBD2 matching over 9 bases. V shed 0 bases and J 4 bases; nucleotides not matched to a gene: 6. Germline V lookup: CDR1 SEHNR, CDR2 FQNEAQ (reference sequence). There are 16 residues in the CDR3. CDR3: CASSLAGTSWRETQYF. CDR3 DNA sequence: TGTGCCAGCAGCTTAGCGGGGACTAGCTGGCGAGAGACCCAGTACTTC.

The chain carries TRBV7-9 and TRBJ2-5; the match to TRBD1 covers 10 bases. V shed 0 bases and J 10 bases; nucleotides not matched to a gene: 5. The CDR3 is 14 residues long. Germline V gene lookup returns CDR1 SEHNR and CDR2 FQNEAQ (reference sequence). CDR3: CASSLAGQGQDQYF. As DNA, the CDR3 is TGTGCCAGCAGCTTAGCGGGACAGGGGCAGGACCAGTACTTC.

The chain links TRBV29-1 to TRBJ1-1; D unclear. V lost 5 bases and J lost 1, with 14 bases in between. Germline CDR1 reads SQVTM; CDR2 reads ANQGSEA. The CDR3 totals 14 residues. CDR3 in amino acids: CSVHSRRGNTEAFF. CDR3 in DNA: TGCAGCGTTCACTCCAGACGGGGGAACACTGAAGCTTTCTTT.

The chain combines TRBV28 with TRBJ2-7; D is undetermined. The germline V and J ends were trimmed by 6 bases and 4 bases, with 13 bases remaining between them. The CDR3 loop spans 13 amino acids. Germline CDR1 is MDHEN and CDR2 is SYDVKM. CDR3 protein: CASSEDGRYEQYF. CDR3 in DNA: TGTGCCAGCAGCGAGGACGGAAGATACGAGCAGTACTTC.

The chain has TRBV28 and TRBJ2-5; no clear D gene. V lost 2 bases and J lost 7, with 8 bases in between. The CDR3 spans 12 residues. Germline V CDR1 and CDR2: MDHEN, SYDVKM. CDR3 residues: CASSLRKGTQYF. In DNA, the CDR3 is TGTGCCAGCAGTTTAAGGAAGGGGACCCAGTACTTC.

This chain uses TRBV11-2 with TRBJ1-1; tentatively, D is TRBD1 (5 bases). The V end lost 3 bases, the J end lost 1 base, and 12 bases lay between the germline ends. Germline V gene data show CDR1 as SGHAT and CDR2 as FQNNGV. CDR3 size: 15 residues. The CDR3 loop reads CASSFKGTANTEAFF. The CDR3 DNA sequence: TGTGCCAGCAGCTTTAAAGGGACCGCGAACACTGAAGCTTTCTTT.